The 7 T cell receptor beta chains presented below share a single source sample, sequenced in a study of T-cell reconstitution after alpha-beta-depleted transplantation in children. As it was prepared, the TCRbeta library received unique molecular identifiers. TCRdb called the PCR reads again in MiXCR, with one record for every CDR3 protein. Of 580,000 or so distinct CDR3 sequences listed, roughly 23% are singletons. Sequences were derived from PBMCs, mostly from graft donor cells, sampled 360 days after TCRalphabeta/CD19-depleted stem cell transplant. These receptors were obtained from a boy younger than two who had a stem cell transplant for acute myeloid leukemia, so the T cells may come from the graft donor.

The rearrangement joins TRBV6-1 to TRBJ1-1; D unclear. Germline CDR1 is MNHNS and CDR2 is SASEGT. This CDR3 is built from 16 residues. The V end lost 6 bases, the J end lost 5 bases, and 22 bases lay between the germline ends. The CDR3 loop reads CASSRSAYPGSTEAFF. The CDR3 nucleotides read TGTGCCAGCAGCCGCTCGGCTTATCCGGGAAGTACTGAAGCTTTCTTT.

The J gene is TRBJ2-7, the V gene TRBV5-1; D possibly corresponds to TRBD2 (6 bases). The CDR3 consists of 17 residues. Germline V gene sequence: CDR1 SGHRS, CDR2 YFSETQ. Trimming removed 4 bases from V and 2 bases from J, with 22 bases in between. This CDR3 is CASSTSPGGSDPYEQYF. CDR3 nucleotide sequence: TGCGCCAGCAGCACCTCCCCCGGGGGTTCCGACCCCTACGAGCAGTACTTC. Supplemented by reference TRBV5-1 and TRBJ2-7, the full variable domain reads KAGVTQTPRYLIKTRGQQVTLSCSPISGHRSVSWYQQTPGQGLQFLFEYFSETQRNKGNFPGRFSGRQFSNSRSEMNVSTLELGDSALYLCASSTSPGGSDPYEQYFGPGTRLTVT.

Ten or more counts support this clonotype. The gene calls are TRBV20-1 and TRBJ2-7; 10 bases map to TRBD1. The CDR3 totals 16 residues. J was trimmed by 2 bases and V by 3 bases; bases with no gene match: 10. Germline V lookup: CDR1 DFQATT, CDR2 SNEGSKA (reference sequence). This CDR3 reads CSASSLRDRGTYEQYF. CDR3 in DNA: TGCAGTGCTAGTTCCCTACGGGACAGGGGAACCTACGAGCAGTACTTC.

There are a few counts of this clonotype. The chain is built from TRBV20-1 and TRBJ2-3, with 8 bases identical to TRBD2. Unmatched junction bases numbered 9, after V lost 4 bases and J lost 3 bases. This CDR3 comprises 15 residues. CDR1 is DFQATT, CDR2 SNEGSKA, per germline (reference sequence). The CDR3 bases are TGCAGTGCTACCTCGGGGGGGCCTCGAACAGATACGCAGTATTTT. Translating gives CSATSGGPRTDTQYF.

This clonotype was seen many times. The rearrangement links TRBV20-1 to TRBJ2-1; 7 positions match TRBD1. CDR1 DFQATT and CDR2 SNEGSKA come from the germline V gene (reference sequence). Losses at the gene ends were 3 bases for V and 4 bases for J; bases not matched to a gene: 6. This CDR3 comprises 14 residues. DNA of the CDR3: TGCAGTGCTAGGAGGGGGCTTGGATACAATGAGCAGTTCTTC. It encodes CSARRGLGYNEQFF.

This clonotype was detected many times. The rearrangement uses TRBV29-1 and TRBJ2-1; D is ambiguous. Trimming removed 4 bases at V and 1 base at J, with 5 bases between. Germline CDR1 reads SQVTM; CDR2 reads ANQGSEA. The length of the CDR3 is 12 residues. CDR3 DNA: TGCAGCGTTGTTGGGTCCTACAATGAGCAGTTCTTC. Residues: CSVVGSYNEQFF.

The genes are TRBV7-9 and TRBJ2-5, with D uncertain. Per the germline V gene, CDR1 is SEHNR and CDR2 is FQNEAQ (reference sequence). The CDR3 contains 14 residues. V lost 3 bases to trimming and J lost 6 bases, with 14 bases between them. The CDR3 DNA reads TGTGCCAGCAGCTTGTGGCCAGCCAAGAAGACCCAGTACTTC. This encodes CASSLWPAKKTQYF.